This T cell receptor (beta chain) is from a study of T-cell memory formation after mild COVID-19. CDR1 is SGHNT, CDR2 YYREEE, per germline (reference sequence). Trimming took 4 bases from V and 10 from J; bases not matched to a gene: 17. This CDR3 is 17 amino acids long. MiXCR, run by TCRdb on the 5' RACE reads, gives a single entry per CDR3 protein. The data hold roughly 480,000 distinct CDR3 sequences, with around 25% observed a single time. Regarding this clonotype: The antigen is undetermined.

Findings and caveats of the study: What remained unconfirmed was the SARS-CoV-2 specificity of second-wave clones peaking on day 37. Among CD4+ contracting clones, most were CM and EM, and CD8+ ones EMRA.

V usage is TRBV5-4 and J usage is TRBJ1-6; the match to TRBD1 covers 7 bases. The TCR originated in an adult woman who had mild COVID-19 (a few samples of this study predate the infection). Cell type and time point are not known. Sequencing was done on a sample of PBMCs or a T cell subset sorted from them (not recorded which). CDR3 sequence (DNA): TGTGCCAGCAGCCCCCGGGGGACAGCCGGAGGGTACTCACCCCTCCACTTT. This gives the protein CASSPRGTAGGYSPLHF.